The 3 T cell receptor beta chains below all came from one sample that was sequenced in a study of T-cell reconstitution after alpha-beta-depleted transplantation in children. For TCRbeta, the library was prepared with unique molecular identifiers. TCRdb fed the PCR reads into MiXCR, producing one record per CDR3 protein. The sample consists of approximately 420,000 distinct CDR3 sequences, about 11% of them appearing once. Here the sequenced sample was PBMCs from the stem cell graft donor, taken from the stem cell graft. The receptor set was obtained from a human donor who donated a stem cell graft to a child with acute myeloid leukemia.

This clonotype was observed a handful of times. The rearrangement uses TRBV4-1 and TRBJ2-3, with 7 nucleotides matching TRBD2. The J segment lost 4 bases and the V segment lost 0 bases, leaving 7 bases of the junction unmatched. There are 16 residues in the CDR3. Germline V gene sequence: CDR1 MGHRA, CDR2 YSYEKL. The CDR3 DNA reads as TGCGCCAGCAGCCAAGATTGGGGCGGGAGCGCAGATACGCAGTATTTT. This encodes CASSQDWGGSADTQYF.

This clonotype was counted at least ten times. This chain uses TRBV7-9 with TRBJ1-1; D unresolved. The CDR3 loop spans 13 amino acids. V dropped 1 base and J dropped 7 bases, with 10 bases sitting between them. From germline, CDR1 is SEHNR and CDR2 FQNEAQ (reference sequence). The CDR3 DNA sequence: TGTGCCAGCAGCTTAGTGGAGCGGGTTGAAGCTTTCTTT. Its translation is CASSLVERVEAFF.

The genes are TRBV5-1 and TRBJ1-2; D is unresolved. Germline V lookup: CDR1 SGHRS, CDR2 YFSETQ. The CDR3 length is 16 residues. V dropped 4 bases and J dropped 4 bases, with 20 bases sitting between them. The CDR3 DNA is TGCGCCAGCAGCACTCTGAGGGAGGGTTACGCCTATGGCTACACCTTC. This encodes CASSTLREGYAYGYTF.